This is a list of T cell receptor beta chains from one sample in a study of siplizumab effects on memory and regulatory T cells. Repertoires were generated with immunoSEQ multiplex PCR, while TCRdb's copy carries only in-frame clones and drops some. The sample yields around 100,000 clones, approximately 94% seen once. The source material was non-Treg CD4+ T cells sorted from blood. These receptor sequences come from a human donor in good health. The CDR3 runs from the conserved cysteine through the conserved F or W. Each record gives: clone size, J gene, V gene, D gene, CDR3 DNA, CDR3 protein. D genes are given only for firm matches. Clone size, where shown, is once, few, many, or a class for clones that have expanded.

clone_size: NA; j_call: TRBJ1-1; v_call: TRBV30; d_call: NA; cdr3_nt: TGTGCCTGGAGTCTACCTGGGGACGGAACGTGGGTTGGTCGAGCTTTCTTT; cdr3_aa: CAWSLPGDGTWVGRAFF
clone_size: NA; j_call: TRBJ1-5; v_call: TRBV30; d_call: TRBD1; cdr3_nt: TGTGCCTGGAGTCGGGGACAGGGGAATCAGCCCCAGCATTTT; cdr3_aa: CAWSRGQGNQPQHF
clone_size: NA; j_call: TRBJ2-3; v_call: TRBV7-2; d_call: TRBD1; cdr3_nt: TGTGCCAGCAGCTATCAGCTGTTGGCAGGGGGCGGTACGCAGTATTTT; cdr3_aa: CASSYQLLAGGGTQYF
clone_size: NA; j_call: TRBJ2-7; v_call: TRBV4-1; d_call: NA; cdr3_nt: TGCGCCAGCAGCCAAGAGCAGACCTTAGGATCCTACGAGCAGTACTTC; cdr3_aa: CASSQEQTLGSYEQYF
clone_size: NA; j_call: TRBJ2-1; v_call: TRBV19; d_call: NA; cdr3_nt: TGTGCCAGTAGTCCCGGTTGGGTGCAAAACAATGAGCAGTTCTTC; cdr3_aa: CASSPGWVQNNEQFF
clone_size: NA; j_call: TRBJ2-1; v_call: TRBV28; d_call: TRBD1; cdr3_nt: TGTGCCAGCAGTTTGACAGGGGCGCAAAGCTCCTACAATGAGCAGTTCTTC; cdr3_aa: CASSLTGAQSSYNEQFF
clone_size: NA; j_call: TRBJ1-1; v_call: TRBV6-1; d_call: NA; cdr3_nt: TGTGCCAGCAGTGGCCACGGCACTGAAGCTTTCTTT; cdr3_aa: CASSGHGTEAFF
clone_size: NA; j_call: TRBJ1-1; v_call: TRBV11-3; d_call: NA; cdr3_nt: TGTGCCAGCAGCTTAGATTCGATGGACACTGAAGCTTTCTTT; cdr3_aa: CASSLDSMDTEAFF
clone_size: NA; j_call: TRBJ2-7; v_call: TRBV11-2; d_call: NA; cdr3_nt: TGTGCCAGCAGACAGAGGTCCCACGAGCAGTACTTC; cdr3_aa: CASRQRSHEQYF
clone_size: NA; j_call: TRBJ2-7; v_call: TRBV6-6; d_call: NA; cdr3_nt: TGTGCCAGCAGAGATGAGACCCTGAAATACGAGCAGTACTTC; cdr3_aa: CASRDETLKYEQYF
clone_size: NA; j_call: TRBJ2-4; v_call: TRBV30; d_call: NA; cdr3_nt: TGTGCCTGGAGTGTGGGCACAAAAAACATTCAGTACTTC; cdr3_aa: CAWSVGTKNIQYF
clone_size: NA; j_call: TRBJ2-1; v_call: TRBV18; d_call: NA; cdr3_nt: TGTGCCAGCTCGCCGTTGGATGAGCAGTTCTTC; cdr3_aa: CASSPLDEQFF
clone_size: once; j_call: TRBJ1-5; v_call: TRBV11-2; d_call: NA; cdr3_nt: TGTGCCAGCAGCTTAGAGGGAGGCAATCAGCCCCAGCATTTT; cdr3_aa: CASSLEGGNQPQHF
clone_size: NA; j_call: TRBJ1-4; v_call: TRBV28; d_call: TRBD1; cdr3_nt: TGTGCCAGCAGTTACACTTCATCACCGCGCGCCCCAGGGGGAAAACTGTTTTTT; cdr3_aa: CASSYTSSPRAPGGKLFF
clone_size: few; j_call: TRBJ1-2; v_call: TRBV5-1; d_call: NA; cdr3_nt: TGCGCCAGCAGCTGGGACAACTATGGCTACACCTTC; cdr3_aa: CASSWDNYGYTF
clone_size: NA; j_call: TRBJ2-1; v_call: TRBV5-1; d_call: NA; cdr3_nt: TGCGCCAGCGCCCCACTGGCAGCGGCCTTCGGGAATGAGCAGTTCTTC; cdr3_aa: CASAPLAAAFGNEQFF
clone_size: NA; j_call: TRBJ1-1; v_call: TRBV5-4; d_call: TRBD1; cdr3_nt: TGTGCCAGCAGCTGGACAGGGGGCACTGAAGCTTTCTTT; cdr3_aa: CASSWTGGTEAFF
clone_size: few; j_call: TRBJ1-1; v_call: TRBV9; d_call: NA; cdr3_nt: TGTGCCAGCAGCGTATCGACCGGGAACACTGAAGCTTTCTTT; cdr3_aa: CASSVSTGNTEAFF
clone_size: once; j_call: TRBJ1-4; v_call: TRBV9; d_call: TRBD1; cdr3_nt: TGTGCCAGCAGCGCCCGACAGGGAGGGGAAAAACTGTTTTTT; cdr3_aa: CASSARQGGEKLFF
clone_size: NA; j_call: TRBJ1-2; v_call: TRBV7-9; d_call: NA; cdr3_nt: TGTGCCAGCAGCTTCCCAGGACCCCTGGCCTATGGCTACACCTTC; cdr3_aa: CASSFPGPLAYGYTF
clone_size: NA; j_call: TRBJ2-5; v_call: TRBV19; d_call: TRBD1; cdr3_nt: TGTGCCAGTAGCCCCGAACGGGACAGGGGGACGGAGACCCAGTACTTC; cdr3_aa: CASSPERDRGTETQYF
clone_size: NA; j_call: TRBJ2-3; v_call: TRBV4-1; d_call: TRBD2; cdr3_nt: TGCGCCAGCAGTCCCGAACGACGCGGGGGGTTGGATACGCAGTATTTT; cdr3_aa: CASSPERRGGLDTQYF
clone_size: NA; j_call: TRBJ2-5; v_call: TRBV21-1; d_call: NA; cdr3_nt: TGTGCCAGCAGTCATCCAGCGGGAAAGTCGGAGACCCAGTACTTC; cdr3_aa: CASSHPAGKSETQYF
clone_size: NA; j_call: TRBJ2-2; v_call: TRBV18; d_call: NA; cdr3_nt: TGTGCCAGCTCCCCGACAAGAAACACCGGGGAGCTGTTTTTT; cdr3_aa: CASSPTRNTGELFF
clone_size: NA; j_call: TRBJ1-3; v_call: TRBV11-2; d_call: TRBD1; cdr3_nt: TGTGCCAGCAGCCTTACTGACAGGGGGCGGTTGGGAAACACCATATATTTT; cdr3_aa: CASSLTDRGRLGNTIYF
clone_size: NA; j_call: TRBJ2-7; v_call: TRBV10-3; d_call: NA; cdr3_nt: TGTGCCATCAGTGAGTCGACTCACAGGGCCGGCGAGCAGTACTTC; cdr3_aa: CAISESTHRAGEQYF
clone_size: NA; j_call: TRBJ2-3; v_call: TRBV5-1; d_call: NA; cdr3_nt: TGCGCCAGCAGCTTAATTGTCGGAGAGGGAGTGGGAGCGACGCAGTATTTT; cdr3_aa: CASSLIVGEGVGATQYF
clone_size: NA; j_call: TRBJ2-2; v_call: TRBV10-1; d_call: NA; cdr3_nt: TGCGCCAGCAGTGAGTCTTTCGGGGAGCTGTTTTTT; cdr3_aa: CASSESFGELFF
clone_size: NA; j_call: TRBJ2-3; v_call: TRBV5-1; d_call: TRBD2; cdr3_nt: TGCGCCAGCAGCTTGTCGGGACTAGCGGTCACAGATACGCAGTATTTT; cdr3_aa: CASSLSGLAVTDTQYF
clone_size: once; j_call: TRBJ2-3; v_call: TRBV5-6; d_call: NA; cdr3_nt: TGTGCCAGCAGCTCCCGGGGCTCCGTTAATACGCAGTATTTT; cdr3_aa: CASSSRGSVNTQYF
clone_size: NA; j_call: TRBJ1-1; v_call: TRBV6-5; d_call: NA; cdr3_nt: TGTGCCACAACACGGGGTCGACGCACTGAAGCTTTCTTT; cdr3_aa: CATTRGRRTEAFF
clone_size: NA; j_call: TRBJ2-1; v_call: TRBV7-2; d_call: TRBD2; cdr3_nt: TGTGCCAGCAGCTCAGGACTAGCGGGAGCCTATGAGCAGTTCTTC; cdr3_aa: CASSSGLAGAYEQFF
clone_size: NA; j_call: TRBJ2-3; v_call: TRBV21-1; d_call: NA; cdr3_nt: TGTGCGGGACGGGGAAGACTCTTAGGACTAGCAGGAATGGGGACAGATACGCAGTATTTT; cdr3_aa: CAGRGRLLGLAGMGTDTQYF
clone_size: NA; j_call: TRBJ2-2; v_call: TRBV5-1; d_call: NA; cdr3_nt: TGCGCCAGCGCAGTTGTGACAGCGAACACCGGGGAGCTGTTTTTT; cdr3_aa: CASAVVTANTGELFF
clone_size: NA; j_call: TRBJ1-1; v_call: TRBV5-6; d_call: TRBD1; cdr3_nt: TGTGCCAGCAGCACCGGGACAGGGGTCGCCGAAGCTTTCTTT; cdr3_aa: CASSTGTGVAEAFF
clone_size: NA; j_call: TRBJ1-2; v_call: TRBV6-5; d_call: TRBD1; cdr3_nt: TGTGCCAGCAGTTCCCCGGGACAGGCAACTAACTATGGCTACACCTTC; cdr3_aa: CASSSPGQATNYGYTF
clone_size: NA; j_call: TRBJ1-1; v_call: TRBV5-4; d_call: NA; cdr3_nt: TGTGCCAGCAAACCTCGATGGAACACTGAAGCTTTCTTT; cdr3_aa: CASKPRWNTEAFF
clone_size: NA; j_call: TRBJ2-7; v_call: TRBV19; d_call: TRBD2; cdr3_nt: TGTGCCAGTAAAACTAGCGGGAGTGAGTACGAGCAGTACTTC; cdr3_aa: CASKTSGSEYEQYF
clone_size: NA; j_call: TRBJ2-5; v_call: TRBV5-4; d_call: NA; cdr3_nt: TGTGCCAGCAGCTTGGATCTAGGTTCAGAGACCCAGTACTTC; cdr3_aa: CASSLDLGSETQYF
clone_size: NA; j_call: TRBJ2-3; v_call: TRBV11-3; d_call: NA; cdr3_nt: TGTGCCAGCAGCACTCGGGACAGCACAGATACGCAGTATTTT; cdr3_aa: CASSTRDSTDTQYF
clone_size: NA; j_call: TRBJ2-3; v_call: TRBV5-4; d_call: NA; cdr3_nt: TGTGCCAGCAGCTTCGGCCAGGGCTTTTGGACAGATACGCAGTATTTT; cdr3_aa: CASSFGQGFWTDTQYF
clone_size: NA; j_call: TRBJ1-1; v_call: TRBV5-4; d_call: NA; cdr3_nt: TGTGCCAGCAGCTTGGCCGGCACGTTGAACACTGAAGCTTTCTTT; cdr3_aa: CASSLAGTLNTEAFF
clone_size: NA; j_call: TRBJ1-2; v_call: TRBV9; d_call: NA; cdr3_nt: TGTGCCAGCACCCCTCGCGTGGCTAACTATGGCTACACCTTC; cdr3_aa: CASTPRVANYGYTF
clone_size: NA; j_call: TRBJ2-7; v_call: TRBV10-3; d_call: NA; cdr3_nt: TGTGCCATCAGTGAACAGGTATATGACGAGCAGTACTTC; cdr3_aa: CAISEQVYDEQYF
clone_size: NA; j_call: TRBJ2-1; v_call: TRBV10-1; d_call: TRBD2; cdr3_nt: TGCGCCAGCAGCCCCGGGCGTAGCGGGGTCAATGAGCAGTTCTTC; cdr3_aa: CASSPGRSGVNEQFF
clone_size: once; j_call: TRBJ1-3; v_call: TRBV9; d_call: NA; cdr3_nt: TGTGCCAGCAGCGTACTATTGACCCCGGGAGGACCCGCAGAACTTGGAAACACCATATATTTT; cdr3_aa: CASSVLLTPGGPAELGNTIYF
clone_size: NA; j_call: TRBJ1-2; v_call: TRBV7-9; d_call: NA; cdr3_nt: TGTGCCAGCAGCCCCGGACGGGGTACTAACTATGGCTACACCTTC; cdr3_aa: CASSPGRGTNYGYTF
clone_size: once; j_call: TRBJ2-6; v_call: TRBV5-1; d_call: NA; cdr3_nt: TGCGCCAGCAGCTTCACGACCTCTGGGGCCAACGTCCTGACTTTC; cdr3_aa: CASSFTTSGANVLTF
clone_size: NA; j_call: TRBJ2-2; v_call: TRBV2; d_call: NA; cdr3_nt: TGTGCCAGCAATCTGTACACCGGGGAGCTGTTTTTT; cdr3_aa: CASNLYTGELFF
clone_size: once; j_call: TRBJ1-5; v_call: TRBV19; d_call: TRBD1; cdr3_nt: TGTGCCAGTAGTCCCCGCAGGGGGCATCAGCCCCAGCATTTT; cdr3_aa: CASSPRRGHQPQHF
clone_size: NA; j_call: TRBJ2-7; v_call: TRBV7-2; d_call: TRBD2; cdr3_nt: TGTGCCAGCAGCCGAAGGACTAGCGGGAGGGAGAGCTCCTACGAGCAGTACTTC; cdr3_aa: CASSRRTSGRESSYEQYF
clone_size: NA; j_call: TRBJ2-1; v_call: TRBV7-8; d_call: NA; cdr3_nt: TGTGCCAGTTCAGGCACGGCGGGAGAGCAGTTCTTC; cdr3_aa: CASSGTAGEQFF
clone_size: NA; j_call: TRBJ2-2; v_call: TRBV5-1; d_call: NA; cdr3_nt: TGCGCCAGCAGCTTGGGGTCCTATGTCGGGGAGCTGTTTTTT; cdr3_aa: CASSLGSYVGELFF
clone_size: once; j_call: TRBJ2-7; v_call: TRBV4-2; d_call: NA; cdr3_nt: TGTGCCAGCAGCCAAGTTTTTGGATCCTCCTACGAGCAGTACTTC; cdr3_aa: CASSQVFGSSYEQYF
clone_size: NA; j_call: TRBJ2-1; v_call: TRBV25-1; d_call: NA; cdr3_nt: TGTGCCAGCAGTGAATATGGAGGGAGCTCCTACAATGAGCAGTTCTTC; cdr3_aa: CASSEYGGSSYNEQFF
clone_size: NA; j_call: TRBJ2-5; v_call: TRBV4-2; d_call: TRBD1; cdr3_nt: TGTGCCAGCAGCCAAAAAGGACAGGGACAGACCCAGTACTTC; cdr3_aa: CASSQKGQGQTQYF
clone_size: NA; j_call: TRBJ2-3; v_call: TRBV7-7; d_call: NA; cdr3_nt: TGTGCTAGCAGCTTTACTGTTAAAGATACGCAGTATTTT; cdr3_aa: CASSFTVKDTQYF
clone_size: NA; j_call: TRBJ2-1; v_call: TRBV29-1; d_call: TRBD2; cdr3_nt: TGCAGCGGCCATTCCGTTCAGCGGGGGGGATCAAATGAGCAGTTCTTC; cdr3_aa: CSGHSVQRGGSNEQFF
clone_size: NA; j_call: TRBJ1-1; v_call: TRBV6-1; d_call: NA; cdr3_nt: TGTGCCAGCAGTGAATCAGGGGCCCCTGAAGCTTTCTTT; cdr3_aa: CASSESGAPEAFF
clone_size: NA; j_call: TRBJ1-6; v_call: TRBV5-6; d_call: NA; cdr3_nt: TGTGCCAGCAGCACACGGGGAGCAGGGGCCGTTAATTCACCCCTCCACTTT; cdr3_aa: CASSTRGAGAVNSPLHF